The 5 T cell receptor beta chains below were found in one sample sequenced in a study of cytomegalovirus exposure and HLA in healthy donors. A multiplex PCR was run with 60 Vbeta primers and 13 Jbeta primers. TCRdb's table, derived via immunoSEQ multiplex PCR, lists solely in-frame clones and lacks some. The top ten clones hold 2.5% to 3% of a sample with around 94,000 clones, less than 90% of them seen once. The sample comprised PBMCs. Receptors were obtained from a middle-aged man in good health and CMV-seronegative.

The rearrangement links TRBV7-9 to TRBJ2-5; 7 bases match TRBD2. CDR1 is SEHNR, CDR2 FQNEAQ, per germline (reference sequence). The CDR3 has 13 residues. The J segment lost 2 bases and the V segment lost 7 bases, leaving 4 bases of the junction unmatched. The CDR3 is CASNGGKQETQYF. The CDR3 DNA sequence: TGTGCCAGCAACGGGGGGAAACAAGAGACCCAGTACTTC.

This chain links TRBV12-5 with TRBJ1-5, with a tentative D call TRBD1 (5 bases). The CDR3 is made up of 11 amino acids. Trimming shortened V by 7 bases and J by 5 bases, and 6 bases separated the two germline ends. CDR1 is LGHNT and CDR2 is FRNRAP in the germline V gene. In DNA, the CDR3 is TGTGCTAGTGCGGGGGATCAGCCCCAGCATTTT. Encoded protein: CASAGDQPQHF.

Note on this clone: An end of the junction does not agree with germline; a read error may underlie this. The J gene is TRBJ2-7, the V gene TRBV7-7, with 8 bases lining up with TRBD1. The CDR3 has 15 residues. Germline V gene sequence: CDR1 SSHAT, CDR2 FNYEAQ (reference sequence). CDR3 in amino acids: CASSLGQGPSYEQYF. CDR3 DNA sequence: TGTGCTAGCAGCTTAGGACAGGGCCCCTCCTACGAGCAGTACTTC.

This chain joins TRBV23-1 and TRBJ1-5; D perhaps matches TRBD1 (5 bases). TRBV23-1 falls under the ORF class, with uncertain function. V lost 6 bases and J 6 bases, leaving 15 bases between the germline ends. The CDR3 contains 14 residues. The CDR3 nucleotides are TGCGCCAGCAGCGACGGGGGGACTGCTCAGCCCCAGCATTTT. Translating it yields CASSDGGTAQPQHF.

This clone was counted a few times. The J gene is TRBJ1-1, the V gene TRBV6-5; perhaps TRBD1 as D (5 bases). Looked up from germline, CDR1 is MNHEY and CDR2 is SVGAGI. The CDR3 covers 14 residues. V was trimmed by 6 bases and J by 5 bases, leaving 16 bases between them. The DNA of the CDR3 is TGTGCCAGCAGAATATTTCTGGGGGGAACTGAAGCTTTCTTT. Its translation: CASRIFLGGTEAFF.